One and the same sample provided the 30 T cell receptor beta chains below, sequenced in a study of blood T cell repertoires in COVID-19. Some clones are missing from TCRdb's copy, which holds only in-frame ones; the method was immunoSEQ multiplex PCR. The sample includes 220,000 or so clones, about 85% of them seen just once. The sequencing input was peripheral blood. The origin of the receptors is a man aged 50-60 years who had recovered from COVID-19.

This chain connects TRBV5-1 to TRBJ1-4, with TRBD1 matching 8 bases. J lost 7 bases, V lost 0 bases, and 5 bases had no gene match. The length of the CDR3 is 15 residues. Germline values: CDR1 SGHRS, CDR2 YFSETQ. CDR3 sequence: CASSLVQGAREKLFF. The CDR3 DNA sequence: TGCGCCAGCAGCTTGGTTCAGGGGGCTCGTGAAAAACTGTTTTTT.

CDR3 protein: CASSGGTANSPLHF. CDR3 nucleotide sequence: TGCGCCAGCAGTGGGGGGACAGCTAATTCACCCCTCCACTTT. The rearrangement uses TRBV23-1 and TRBJ1-6; 7 bases match TRBD1. TRBV23-1 belongs to the ORF category, with a function that is uncertain. The CDR3 covers 14 residues. Germline trimming cut 5 bases from V and 6 bases from J; bases unmatched to any gene: 4.

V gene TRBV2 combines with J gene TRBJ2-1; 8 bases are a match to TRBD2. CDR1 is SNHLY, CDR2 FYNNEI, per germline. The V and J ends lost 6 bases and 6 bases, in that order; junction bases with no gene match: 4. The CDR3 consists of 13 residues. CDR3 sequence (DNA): TGTGCCAGCAGGCCAACTAGCGGCAATGAGCAGTTCTTC. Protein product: CASRPTSGNEQFF.

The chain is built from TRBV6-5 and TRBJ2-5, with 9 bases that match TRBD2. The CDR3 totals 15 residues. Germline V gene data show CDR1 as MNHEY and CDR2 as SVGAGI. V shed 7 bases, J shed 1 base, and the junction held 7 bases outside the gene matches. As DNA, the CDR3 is TGTGCCAGCACTAGCGGGGTTTCGGGCCAAGAGACCCAGTACTTC. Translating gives CASTSGVSGQETQYF.

CDR3 sequence reads: CASSQRSAGELFF. CDR3 DNA sequence: TGTGCCAGCAGCCAGCGGAGCGCCGGGGAGCTGTTTTTT. The chain is built from TRBV5-6 and TRBJ2-2, with D possibly TRBD2 on 5 matching bases. The germline gives CDR1 SGHDT, CDR2 YYEEEE. The CDR3 extends over 13 amino acids. Between the trimmed V and J ends, which lost 4 bases and 6 bases, there was a span of 10 bases. Together with reference TRBV5-6 and TRBJ2-2, the CDR3 gives the full variable domain: DAGVTQSPTHLIKTRGQQVTLRCSPKSGHDTVSWYQQALGQGPQFIFQYYEEEERQRGNFPDRFSGHQFPNYSSELNVNALLLGDSALYLCASSQRSAGELFFGEGSRLTVL.

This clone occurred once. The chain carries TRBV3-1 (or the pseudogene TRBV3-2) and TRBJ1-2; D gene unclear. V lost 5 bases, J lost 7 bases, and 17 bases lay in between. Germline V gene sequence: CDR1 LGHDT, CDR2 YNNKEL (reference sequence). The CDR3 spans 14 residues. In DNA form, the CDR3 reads TGTGCCAGCAGCGCCCTTGACGCCGGAGGTGGCTACACCTTC. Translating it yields CASSALDAGGGYTF.

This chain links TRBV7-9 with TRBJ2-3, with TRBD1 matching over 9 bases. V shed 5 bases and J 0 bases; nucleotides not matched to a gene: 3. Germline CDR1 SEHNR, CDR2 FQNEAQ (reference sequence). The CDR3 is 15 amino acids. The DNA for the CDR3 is TGTGCCAGCAGCCAAGGACAGGGGAGCACAGATACGCAGTATTTT. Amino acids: CASSQGQGSTDTQYF.

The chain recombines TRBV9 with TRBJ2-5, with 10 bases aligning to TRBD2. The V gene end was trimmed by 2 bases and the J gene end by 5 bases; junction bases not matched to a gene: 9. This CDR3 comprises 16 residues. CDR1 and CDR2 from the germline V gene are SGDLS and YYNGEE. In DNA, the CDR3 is TGTGCCAGCAGCGTCCGAGCGGGAGGGCCACAGGAGACCCAGTACTTC. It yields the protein CASSVRAGGPQETQYF. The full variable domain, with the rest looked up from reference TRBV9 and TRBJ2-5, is DSGVTQTPKHLITATGQRVTLRCSPRSGDLSVYWYQQSLDQGLQFLIQYYNGEERAKGNILERFSAQQFPDLHSELNLSSLELGDSALYFCASSVRAGGPQETQYFGPGTRLLVL.

CDR3 sequence (DNA): TGTGCCAGCAGCCTCGGACTAGCGAGCACAGATACGCAGTATTTT. Its protein product is CASSLGLASTDTQYF. The rearrangement links TRBV13 to TRBJ2-3, with 9 positions matching TRBD2. Germline CDR1 is PRHDT and CDR2 is FYEKMQ (reference sequence). The junction had 3 bases not matched to a gene; V was cut back by 5 bases and J by 0 bases. The CDR3 contains 15 residues.

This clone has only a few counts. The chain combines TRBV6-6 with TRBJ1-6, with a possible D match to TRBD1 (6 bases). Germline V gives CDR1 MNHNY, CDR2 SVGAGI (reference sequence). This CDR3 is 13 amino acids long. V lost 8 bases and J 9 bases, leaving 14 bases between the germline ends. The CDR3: CASEGGVGSPLHF. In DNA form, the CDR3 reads TGTGCCAGCGAAGGGGGTGTAGGTTCACCCCTCCACTTT.

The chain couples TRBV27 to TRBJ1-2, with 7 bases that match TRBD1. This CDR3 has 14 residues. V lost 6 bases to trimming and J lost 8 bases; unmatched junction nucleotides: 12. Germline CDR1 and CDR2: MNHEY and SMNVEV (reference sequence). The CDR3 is CASSSMQTGKGYTF. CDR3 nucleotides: TGTGCCAGCAGCTCGATGCAGACAGGGAAGGGCTACACCTTC.

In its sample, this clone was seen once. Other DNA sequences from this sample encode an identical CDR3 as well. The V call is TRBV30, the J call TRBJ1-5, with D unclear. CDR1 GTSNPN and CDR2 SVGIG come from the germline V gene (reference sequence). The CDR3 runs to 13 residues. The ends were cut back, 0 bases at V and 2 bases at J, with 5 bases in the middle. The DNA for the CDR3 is TGTGCCTGGAGTGTAAGAGGCAATCAGCCCCAGCATTTT. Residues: CAWSVRGNQPQHF.

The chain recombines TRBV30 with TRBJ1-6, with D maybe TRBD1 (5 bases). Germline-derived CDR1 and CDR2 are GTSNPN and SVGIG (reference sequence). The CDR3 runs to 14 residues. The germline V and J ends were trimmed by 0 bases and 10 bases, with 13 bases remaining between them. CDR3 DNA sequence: TGTGCCTGGAGTGTGGGGAGGGGAACCTCACCCCTCCACTTT. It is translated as CAWSVGRGTSPLHF.

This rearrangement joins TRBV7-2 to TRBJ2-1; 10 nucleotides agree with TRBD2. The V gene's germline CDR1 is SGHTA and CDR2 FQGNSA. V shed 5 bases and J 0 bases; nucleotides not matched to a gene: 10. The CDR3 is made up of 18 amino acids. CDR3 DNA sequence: TGTGCCAGCAGCCGCGCCGGGACTAGCGCTAGCTCCTACAATGAGCAGTTCTTC. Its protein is CASSRAGTSASSYNEQFF.

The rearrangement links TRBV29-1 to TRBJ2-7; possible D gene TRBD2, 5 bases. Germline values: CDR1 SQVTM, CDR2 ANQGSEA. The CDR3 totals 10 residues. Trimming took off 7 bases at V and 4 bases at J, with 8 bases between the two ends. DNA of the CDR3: TGCAGCGGGTGGAGGTACGAGCAGTACTTC. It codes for CSGWRYEQYF.

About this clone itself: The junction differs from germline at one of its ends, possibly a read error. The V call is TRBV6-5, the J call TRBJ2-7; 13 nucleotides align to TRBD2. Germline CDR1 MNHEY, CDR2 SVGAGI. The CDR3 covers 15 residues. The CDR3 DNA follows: TGTGCCGGCAGTTACACTAGCGGGAGGGTGGGGGAGCAGTACTTC. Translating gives CAGSYTSGRVGEQYF.

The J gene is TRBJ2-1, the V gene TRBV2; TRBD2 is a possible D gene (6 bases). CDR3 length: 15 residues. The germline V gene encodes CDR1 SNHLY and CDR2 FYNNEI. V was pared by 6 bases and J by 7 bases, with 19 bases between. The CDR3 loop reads CASRIGGGRGNEQFF. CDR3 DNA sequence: TGTGCCAGCAGAATAGGTGGAGGGAGAGGTAATGAGCAGTTCTTC.

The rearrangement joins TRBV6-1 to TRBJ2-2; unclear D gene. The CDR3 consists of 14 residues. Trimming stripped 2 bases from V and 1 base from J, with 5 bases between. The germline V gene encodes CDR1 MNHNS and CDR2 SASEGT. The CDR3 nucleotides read TGTGCCAGCAGTGAAATAGTGAACACCGGGGAGCTGTTTTTT. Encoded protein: CASSEIVNTGELFF.

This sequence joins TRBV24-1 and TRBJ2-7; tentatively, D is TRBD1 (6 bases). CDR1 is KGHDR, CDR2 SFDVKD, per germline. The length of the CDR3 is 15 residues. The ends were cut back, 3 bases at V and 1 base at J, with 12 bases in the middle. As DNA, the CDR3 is TGTGCCACCAGTGATCCAAGGGACATGTCCTACGAGCAGTACTTC. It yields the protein CATSDPRDMSYEQYF.

Written as DNA, the CDR3 is TGTGCCAGCAGCTGGGGAGGGAGCGGGAGTTTCTCCTACAATGAGCAGTTCTTC. It encodes CASSWGGSGSFSYNEQFF. This chain uses TRBV5-4 with TRBJ2-1; 8 nucleotides line up with TRBD2. Germline trimming cut 3 bases from V and 0 bases from J; bases unmatched to any gene: 11. CDR1 is SGHNT, CDR2 YYREEE, per germline (reference sequence). This CDR3 is 18 amino acids long.

The CDR3 DNA reads as TGTGCCAGCAGCGTCCCTAGCGGGAGCCCGACAGATACGCAGTATTTT. This sequence encodes CASSVPSGSPTDTQYF. The chain uses TRBV6-2 or TRBV6-3 and TRBJ2-3; 10 bases fit TRBD2. Trimming cost V 6 bases and J 3 bases; bases outside gene matches: 9. The germline CDR1 and CDR2 sequences are MNHEY and SVGEGT. The CDR3 has 16 amino acids.

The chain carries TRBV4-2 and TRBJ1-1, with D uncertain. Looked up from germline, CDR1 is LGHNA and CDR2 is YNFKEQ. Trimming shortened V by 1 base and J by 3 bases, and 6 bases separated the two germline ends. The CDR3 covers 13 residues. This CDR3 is CASSQGRDTEAFF. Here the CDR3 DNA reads TGTGCCAGCAGCCAAGGGAGGGACACTGAAGCTTTCTTT.

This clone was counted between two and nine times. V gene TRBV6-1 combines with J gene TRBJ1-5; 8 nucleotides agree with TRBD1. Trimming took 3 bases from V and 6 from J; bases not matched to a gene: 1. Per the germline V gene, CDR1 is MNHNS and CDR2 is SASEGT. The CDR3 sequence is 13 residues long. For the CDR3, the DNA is TGTGCCAGCAGTGACAGGGGGCCTCAGCCCCAGCATTTT. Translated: CASSDRGPQPQHF.

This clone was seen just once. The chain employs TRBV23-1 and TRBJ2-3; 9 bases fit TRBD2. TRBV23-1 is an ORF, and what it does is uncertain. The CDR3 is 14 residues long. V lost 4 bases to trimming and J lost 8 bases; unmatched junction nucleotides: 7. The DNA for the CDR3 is TGCGCCAGCAGTCTGCGCGGGAGGGTTGGTACGCAGTATTTT. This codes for CASSLRGRVGTQYF.

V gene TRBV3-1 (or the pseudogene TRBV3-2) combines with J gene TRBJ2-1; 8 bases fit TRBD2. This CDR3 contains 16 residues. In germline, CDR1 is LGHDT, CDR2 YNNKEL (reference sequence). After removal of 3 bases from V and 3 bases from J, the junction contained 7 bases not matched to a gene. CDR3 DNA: TGTGCCAGCAGCCAGGGGAGCGGGAGAATCTACAATGAGCAGTTCTTC. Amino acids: CASSQGSGRIYNEQFF.

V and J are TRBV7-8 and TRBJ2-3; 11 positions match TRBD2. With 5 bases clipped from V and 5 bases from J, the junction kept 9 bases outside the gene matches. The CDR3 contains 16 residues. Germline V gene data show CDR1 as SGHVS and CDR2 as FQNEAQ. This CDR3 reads CASSLRTSGLVDTQYF. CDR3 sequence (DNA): TGTGCCAGCAGCCTCAGGACTAGCGGGCTGGTAGATACGCAGTATTTT. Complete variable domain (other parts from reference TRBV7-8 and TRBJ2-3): GAGVSQSPRYKVAKRGQDVALRCDPISGHVSLFWYQQALGQGPEFLTYFQNEAQLDKSGLPSDRFFAERPEGSVSTLKIQRTQQEDSAVYLCASSLRTSGLVDTQYFGPGTRLTVL.

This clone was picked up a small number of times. The CDR3 loop reads CASSPGLADTQYF. The CDR3 bases are TGTGCCAGCTCACCGGGCCTTGCGGATACGCAGTATTTT. The chain is built from TRBV18 and TRBJ2-3; D is uncertain. Germline V gene data show CDR1 as KGHSH and CDR2 as LQKENI. Deletions cut 3 bases from V and 6 bases from J, with 10 bases between. The CDR3 extends over 13 amino acids.

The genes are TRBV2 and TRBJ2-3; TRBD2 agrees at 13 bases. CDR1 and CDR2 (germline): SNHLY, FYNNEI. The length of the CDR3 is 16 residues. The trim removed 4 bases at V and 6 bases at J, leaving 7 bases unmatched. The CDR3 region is CASSARTSGRRDTQYF. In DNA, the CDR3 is TGTGCCAGCAGTGCCCGGACTAGCGGGAGAAGGGATACGCAGTATTTT. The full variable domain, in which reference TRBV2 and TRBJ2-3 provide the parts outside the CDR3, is EPEVTQTPSHQVTQMGQEVILRCVPISNHLYFYWYRQILGQKVEFLVSFYNNEISEKSEIFDDQFSVERPDGSNFTLKIRSTKLEDSAMYFCASSARTSGRRDTQYFGPGTRLTVL.

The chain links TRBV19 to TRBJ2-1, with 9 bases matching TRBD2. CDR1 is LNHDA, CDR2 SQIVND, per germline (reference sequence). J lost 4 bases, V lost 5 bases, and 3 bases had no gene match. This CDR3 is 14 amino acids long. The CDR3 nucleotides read TGTGCCAGTAGTCCGCTAGCGGGGTACAATGAGCAGTTCTTC. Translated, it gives CASSPLAGYNEQFF. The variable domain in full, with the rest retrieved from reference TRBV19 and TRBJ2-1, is DGGITQSPKYLFRKEGQNVTLSCEQNLNHDAMYWYRQDPGQGLRLIYYSQIVNDFQKGDIAEGYSVSREKKESFPLTVTSAQKNPTAFYLCASSPLAGYNEQFFGPGTRLTVL.

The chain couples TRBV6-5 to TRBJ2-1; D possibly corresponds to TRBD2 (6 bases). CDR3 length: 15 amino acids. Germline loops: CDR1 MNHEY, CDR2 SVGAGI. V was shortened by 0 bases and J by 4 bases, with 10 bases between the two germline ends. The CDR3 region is CASSYSRGKYNEQFF. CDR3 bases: TGTGCCAGCAGTTACTCTCGCGGGAAATACAATGAGCAGTTCTTC.